Listed below are T cell receptor beta chains from one sample, sequenced in a study of memory CD4+ T cells and cytomegalovirus serostatus. Sequencing used immunoSEQ multiplex PCR; TCRdb keeps in-frame clones, though not all of them. The sample has about 58,000 clones; approximately 81% are singletons. The sample comprised memory CD4+ T cells from blood. The receptor set was obtained from an adult in good health and CMV-seronegative. Some clones in this sample may be carry-over from other donors' samples. Each CDR3 is given with its conserved first and last residue. The D gene is left open where the match is weak. Expanded clones are given a class, and other clones once, few, many or no size at all.

TRBV7-3	few	TRBJ2-4	TRBD1	TGTGCCAGCAGCTTAGCTACAGGGGCCATTCAGTACTTC	CASSLATGAIQYF
TRBV28	NA	TRBJ2-7	NA	TGTGCCAGCAGTTTAATGCGTCACGAGCAGTACTTC	CASSLMRHEQYF
TRBV4-1	NA	TRBJ2-7	NA	TGCGCCAGCAGCCAAGATCCGGTTACAGGGAGGGAGCAGTACTTC	CASSQDPVTGREQYF
TRBV30	NA	TRBJ2-5	NA	TGTGCCTGGAGTGGTGACGTGGGGGCCCAAGAGACCCAGTACTTC	CAWSGDVGAQETQYF
TRBV28	NA	TRBJ1-2	TRBD1	TGTGCCAGCAGTTCCCGGGGACAGGGGACTTATGGCTACACCTTC	CASSSRGQGTYGYTF
TRBV5-1	NA	TRBJ1-2	TRBD1	TGCGCCAGCAGCGCAGGGACAGGGGAAGGCTACACCTTC	CASSAGTGEGYTF
TRBV6-5	NA	TRBJ2-3	NA	TGTGCCAGCAGTTTCAACAGTGGGTATAGCACAGATACGCAGTATTTT	CASSFNSGYSTDTQYF
TRBV19	NA	TRBJ1-1	NA	TGTGCCAGTAGAAGGACGGGTACTGAAGCTTTCTTT	CASRRTGTEAFF
TRBV30	NA	TRBJ2-5	NA	TGTGCCTGGGAGAGGGGTGAGACCCAGTACTTC	CAWERGETQYF
TRBV6-5	NA	TRBJ1-2	TRBD1	TGTGCCAGCAGTTACTCGGACAGGCGAGAGCGTGGAGGCTACACCTTC	CASSYSDRRERGGYTF
TRBV7-2	NA	TRBJ2-5	TRBD1	TGTGCCAGCAGCTTAGGGACGGGACAGGGGGGCGAGACCCAGTACTTC	CASSLGTGQGGETQYF
TRBV2	NA	TRBJ1-4	NA	TGTGCCAGCAGTGAATTGGGGGGAACTAATGAAAAACTGTTTTTT	CASSELGGTNEKLFF
TRBV7-9	NA	TRBJ2-7	TRBD2	TGTGCCAGCAGCTTACTAGCGGGAGGTGGCGAGCAGTACTTC	CASSLLAGGGEQYF
TRBV7-9	NA	TRBJ1-3	NA	TGTGCCAGCAGCTTAATGGCTACCTCTGGAAACACCATATATTTT	CASSLMATSGNTIYF
TRBV6-1	NA	TRBJ1-5	NA	TGTGCCGGTTCGTTAGCCCCACATACGAATCAGCCCCAGCATTTT	CAGSLAPHTNQPQHF
TRBV6-4	NA	TRBJ1-2	TRBD1	TGTGCCATATTGAAACAGGGGGCGCTTGGCTACACCTTC	CAILKQGALGYTF
TRBV18	NA	TRBJ2-5	NA	TGTGCCAGCTCACCAATCAGCCTAGCTACGGAGACCCAGTACTTC	CASSPISLATETQYF
TRBV5-4	NA	TRBJ2-1	NA	TGTGCCAGCAGCCGGGAACCGAGCTCCTACAATGAGCAGTTCTTC	CASSREPSSYNEQFF
TRBV29-1	NA	TRBJ2-3	TRBD1	TGCAGCGTTGTGCGGGACAGGGGAAGCACAGATACGCAGTATTTT	CSVVRDRGSTDTQYF
TRBV30	NA	TRBJ2-5	TRBD2	TGTGCCTGGAAAGGAGGTCGGCGGGAGGCCCTACAAGAGACCCAGTACTTC	CAWKGGRREALQETQYF
TRBV19	NA	TRBJ2-1	NA	TGTGCCTCCTCCCCCCTCGACGCCCCCTCCTACAATGAGCAGTTCTTC	CASSPLDAPSYNEQFF
TRBV27	NA	TRBJ1-3	NA	TGTGCCAGCAGTTCAGGGAGGGGAAACACCATATATTTT	CASSSGRGNTIYF
TRBV2	NA	TRBJ2-3	NA	TGTGCCAGCAGTTATGTATCGGATACGCAGTATTTT	CASSYVSDTQYF
TRBV7-6	NA	TRBJ2-2	NA	TGTGCCAGCAGCCCCGGGACTCTCGGAACCGGGGAGCTGTTTTTT	CASSPGTLGTGELFF
TRBV7-2	NA	TRBJ2-1	NA	TGTGCCAGCAGCCCCGGCGCTCCCCGCAATGAGCAGTTCTTC	CASSPGAPRNEQFF
TRBV15	NA	TRBJ1-4	NA	TGTGCCACCAGCAGAGCGGGAAGAGGGGTAGGGGGGACTAATGAAAAACTGTTTTTT	CATSRAGRGVGGTNEKLFF
TRBV29-1	NA	TRBJ2-7	TRBD1	TGCAGCGTTGCGCCTGACAGGGTGAGTGAGCAGTACTTC	CSVAPDRVSEQYF
TRBV30	once	TRBJ2-1	TRBD1	TGTGCCTGGAGTCAGGACAGGGGGTACAATGAGCAGTTCTTC	CAWSQDRGYNEQFF
TRBV4-2	NA	TRBJ2-7	TRBD1	TGTGCCAGCAGCGTACCCGGGACAGCTAACGAGCAGTACTTC	CASSVPGTANEQYF
TRBV27	NA	TRBJ2-2	TRBD2	TGTGCCAGCAGTTTATTGGCGGGAGTAACCGGGGAGCTGTTTTTT	CASSLLAGVTGELFF
TRBV11-1	NA	TRBJ2-1	TRBD2	TGTGCCAGCAGCCCGGGGGGGGCCGGGACTAGCGGACCAGAGCAGTTCTTC	CASSPGGAGTSGPEQFF
TRBV28	NA	TRBJ2-7	NA	TGTGCCAGCAGTTCCCAGGTATACGAGCAGTACTTC	CASSSQVYEQYF
TRBV19	NA	TRBJ2-2	TRBD1	TGTGCCAGTAAGCCAGGGGGAAACGGGGAGCTGTTTTTT	CASKPGGNGELFF
TRBV15	NA	TRBJ2-5	NA	TGTGCCACCAGCAGAGATGGGGGCTACGAGACCCAGTACTTC	CATSRDGGYETQYF
TRBV10-1	few	TRBJ2-2	NA	TGCGCCAGCAGGGAACTGACAGGTGGCGACACCGGGGAGCTGTTTTTT	CASRELTGGDTGELFF
TRBV4-3	NA	TRBJ2-2	NA	TGCGCCAGCAGCCAAGAGTTCGGGGCCGGGGAGCTGTTTTTT	CASSQEFGAGELFF
TRBV6-6	NA	TRBJ2-7	NA	TGTGCCAGCGGAACTCGGCAGGGCGAGCAGTACTTC	CASGTRQGEQYF